This T cell receptor (beta chain) was retrieved from a study of T cell responses to AZD1222 COVID-19 vaccine (dated by TCRdb to about 2021). Broadly, across the study: AZD1222 recipients with second doses at about 4 weeks or about 12 weeks were pooled, because spike-specific TCR depth and breadth did not differ between schedules. Trial participants were enrolled by age into subgroups of 18-55, 56-69 and 70-plus years, and about 150, 27 and 61 TCR-sequenced participants, respectively, were included in these subgroups. TCR sequencing covered 233 trial participants: 200 to 210 given two doses of AZD1222 and about 26 given two doses of MenACWY control vaccine. Summary of the overall study and its limitations: Reportedly, close to half of the unique spike-specific TCRs recognized epitopes lying outside the regions that are mutated in the B.1.351 and B.1.1.7 variants. In the small 56-69-year group, the increase in depth fell short of significance, most likely because of low power. Conclusions about previously exposed vaccinees are limited because only a handful of AZD1222 recipients were SARS-CoV-2 seropositive at baseline. Because no day 14 peak-response samples were available, the repertoires could be characterized only after the peak T cell response. A significant rise in spike-specific TCR breadth and depth was observed after two AZD1222 doses relative to day 0 and relative to MenACWY recipients. Participants were mostly white British, with more females than males. The authors suggested clonal diversity may have been underestimated. CD4 TCRs associated with the vaccine covered the entire spike protein, and the dominant responses were in regions 160-218 and 743-854.

The CDR3 regions of human TCRbeta chains were analyzed by immunosequencing. Under the source paper's analysis protocol: TCRs in the repertoires were matched against a reference library of SARS-CoV-2-specific TCRs that had been generated with the MIRA antigen-specificity platform. Breadth was defined as the fraction of unique TCRs that were SARS-CoV-2-associated, and depth was defined as the fraction of total T cells that were SARS-CoV-2-associated. Each spike-specific TCR was assigned to its reactive spike region and to a CD4 or CD8 class using the MIRA data. Log10-transformed breadth and depth values were compared by one-way ANOVA with Sidak's multiple comparisons tests. Drawn from immuneACCESS, this table holds only the in-frame rearrangements with V and J called that TCRdb kept. Clones are partly lost; checked studies trace under half to an unresolved V gene and leave the rest unexplained. V and J calls and clone size are given by that table; D and trimming were obtained from the DNA. In this sample the table shows roughly 150,000 clones, around nine tenths of which occur a single time. 1.9% of the sample comes from the top ten.

Per the germline V gene, SGHRS is the CDR1 and YFSETQ is the CDR2. The cysteine opens and the phenylalanine closes a CDR3 of 14 amino acids. The DNA shown is the 42-base CDR3, in frame from base 1. Between the V and J ends, shortened by 4 bases and 6 bases respectively, the junction contains 17 bases. The sample's time point label, in plain terms: baseline before first vaccination. Vaccinee samples were obtained from the UK trials COV001 and COV002, which included a single-blind randomized controlled phase 2/3 trial of AZD1222 (ChAdOx1 nCoV-19) in healthy adults. Trial participant PBMC samples were collected at day 0 and day 28 after the second dose for TCRbeta chain sequencing. Of note for this clone: Its cognate antigen has yet to be identified. Base qualities are not provided; no much larger clone lies one nucleotide away.

The sequence is built from TRBV5-1 and TRBJ2-7; the D region may be TRBD1 or TRBD2, each matching 5 bases equally. The material sequenced was peripheral blood, taken on day 0 of AZD1222 vaccination. The origin of this receptor is an adult in good health. The CDR3 protein sequence reads: CASSGGGRVAEQYF. The nucleotide sequence is TGCGCCAGCAGCGGCGGAGGCAGGGTGGCCGAGCAGTACTTC.